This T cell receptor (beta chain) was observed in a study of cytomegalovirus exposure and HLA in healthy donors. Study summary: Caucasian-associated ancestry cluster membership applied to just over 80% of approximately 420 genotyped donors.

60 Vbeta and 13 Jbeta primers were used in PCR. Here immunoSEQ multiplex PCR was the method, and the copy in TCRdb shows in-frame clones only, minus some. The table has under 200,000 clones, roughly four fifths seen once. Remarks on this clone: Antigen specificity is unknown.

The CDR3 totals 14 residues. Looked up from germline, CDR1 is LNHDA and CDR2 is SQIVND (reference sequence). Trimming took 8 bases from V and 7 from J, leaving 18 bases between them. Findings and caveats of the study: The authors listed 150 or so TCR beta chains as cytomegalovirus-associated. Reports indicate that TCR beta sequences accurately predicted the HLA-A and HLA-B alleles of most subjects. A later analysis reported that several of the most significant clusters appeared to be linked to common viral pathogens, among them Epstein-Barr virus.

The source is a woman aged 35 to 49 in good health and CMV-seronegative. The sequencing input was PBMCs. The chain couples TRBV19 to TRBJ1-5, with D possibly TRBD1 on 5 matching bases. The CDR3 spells CASRVGEAGQPQHF. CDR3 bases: TGTGCCAGTCGGGTGGGGGAGGCTGGGCAGCCCCAGCATTTT.